This TCR beta chain originates from a study of T cell clonotyping in hematopoietic cell transplantation. Overall study findings and caveats: After transplant, recipient diversity fell while pathologically expanded clonotypes grew through day 180.

As for this clone: Antigen specificity is unknown.

Time point: recipient sample about 28 days before transplant, after cytoreduction. Sequencing was performed with immunoSEQ multiplex PCR; in TCRdb, only in-frame clones are kept and a portion is missing. The sample yields roughly 80,000 clones, almost 97% seen once. With 7 bases removed from V and 5 bases from J, the gap between germline ends came to 26 bases. The CDR3 length is 17 residues. Germline loops: CDR1 MNHEY, CDR2 SMNVEV (reference sequence). The source of this sequence is a woman between 50 and 59 years old with acute myeloid leukemia. Some clones in this sample may be carry-over from other donors' samples. V and J are TRBV27 and TRBJ2-5, with D unclear. The sample was peripheral blood mononuclear cells, taken before stem cell transplant. The CDR3 spells CASKETGRRIQTETQYF. CDR3 sequence (DNA): TGTGCCAGCAAGGAGACCGGTAGGCGGATCCAGACGGAGACCCAGTACTTC.